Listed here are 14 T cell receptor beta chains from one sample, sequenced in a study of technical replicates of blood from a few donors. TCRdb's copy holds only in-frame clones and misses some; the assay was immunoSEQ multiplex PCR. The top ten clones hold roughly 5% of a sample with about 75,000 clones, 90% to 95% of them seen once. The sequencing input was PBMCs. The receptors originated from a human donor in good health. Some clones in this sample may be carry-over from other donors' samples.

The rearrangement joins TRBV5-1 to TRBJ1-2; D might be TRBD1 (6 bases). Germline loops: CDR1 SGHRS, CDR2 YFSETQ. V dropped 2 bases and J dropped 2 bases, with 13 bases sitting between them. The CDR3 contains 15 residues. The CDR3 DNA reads TGCGCCAGCAGCTTCGACGGACAGACAAACTATGGCTACACCTTC. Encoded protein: CASSFDGQTNYGYTF.

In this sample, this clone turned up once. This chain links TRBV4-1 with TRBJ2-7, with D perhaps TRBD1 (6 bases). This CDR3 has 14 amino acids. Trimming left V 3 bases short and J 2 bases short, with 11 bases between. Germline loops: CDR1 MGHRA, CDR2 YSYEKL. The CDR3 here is CASSHKTGTYEQYF. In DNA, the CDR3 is TGCGCCAGCAGCCACAAAACAGGGACCTACGAGCAGTACTTC.

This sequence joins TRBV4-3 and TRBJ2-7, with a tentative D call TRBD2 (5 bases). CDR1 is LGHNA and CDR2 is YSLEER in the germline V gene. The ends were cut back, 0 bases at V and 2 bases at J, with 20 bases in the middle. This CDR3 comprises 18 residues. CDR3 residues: CASSQESASGIGAYEQYF. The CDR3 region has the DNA TGCGCCAGCAGCCAAGAGAGCGCCAGCGGTATTGGCGCCTACGAGCAGTACTTC.

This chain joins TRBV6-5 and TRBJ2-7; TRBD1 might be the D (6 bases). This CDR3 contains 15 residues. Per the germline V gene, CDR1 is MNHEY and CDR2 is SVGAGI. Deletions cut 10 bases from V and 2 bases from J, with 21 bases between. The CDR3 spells CATGVPGVKAYEQYF. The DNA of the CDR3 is TGTGCCACCGGGGTCCCAGGGGTTAAAGCCTACGAGCAGTACTTC.

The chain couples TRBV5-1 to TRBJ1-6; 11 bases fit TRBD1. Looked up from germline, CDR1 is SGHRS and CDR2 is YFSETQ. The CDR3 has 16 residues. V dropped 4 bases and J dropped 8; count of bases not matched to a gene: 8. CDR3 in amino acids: CASSRSGTGGYSPLHF. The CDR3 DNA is TGCGCCAGCAGCCGATCAGGGACAGGGGGGTATTCACCCCTCCACTTT.

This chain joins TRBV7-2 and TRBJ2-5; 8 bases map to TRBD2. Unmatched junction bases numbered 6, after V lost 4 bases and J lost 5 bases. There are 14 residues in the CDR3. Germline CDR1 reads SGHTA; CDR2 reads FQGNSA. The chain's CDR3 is CASSYVTGGETQYF. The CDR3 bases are TGTGCCAGCAGCTACGTGACGGGAGGGGAGACCCAGTACTTC.

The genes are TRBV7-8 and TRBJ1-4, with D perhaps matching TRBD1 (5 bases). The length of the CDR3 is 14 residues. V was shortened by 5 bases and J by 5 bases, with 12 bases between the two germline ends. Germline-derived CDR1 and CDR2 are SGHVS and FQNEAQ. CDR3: CASSGDRGNEKLFF. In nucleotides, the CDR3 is TGTGCCAGCAGCGGAGACAGAGGCAATGAAAAACTGTTTTTT.

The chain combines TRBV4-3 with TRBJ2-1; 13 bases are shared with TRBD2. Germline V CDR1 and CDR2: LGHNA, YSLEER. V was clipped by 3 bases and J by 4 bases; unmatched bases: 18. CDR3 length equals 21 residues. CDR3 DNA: TGCGCCAGCAGCCACTCTCGAACTAGCGGGGGGGCCGGTTGGAAATACAATGAGCAGTTCTTC. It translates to CASSHSRTSGGAGWKYNEQFF.

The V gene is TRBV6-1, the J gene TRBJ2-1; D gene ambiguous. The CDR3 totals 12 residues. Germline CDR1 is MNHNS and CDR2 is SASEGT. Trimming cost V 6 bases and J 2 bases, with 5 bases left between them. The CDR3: CASRSTYNEQFF. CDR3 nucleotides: TGTGCCAGCAGGTCTACCTACAATGAGCAGTTCTTC.

CDR3 bases: TGTGCCACCAGCAGAGATCGTCGAGGGAGCTACTACGAGCAGTACTTC. It specifies CATSRDRRGSYYEQYF. This chain joins TRBV15 and TRBJ2-7; possibly TRBD2 for D (5 bases). Trimming shortened V by 0 bases and J by 3 bases, and 15 bases separated the two germline ends. Germline V gene data show CDR1 as LNHNV and CDR2 as YYDKDF (reference sequence). The CDR3 has 16 residues.

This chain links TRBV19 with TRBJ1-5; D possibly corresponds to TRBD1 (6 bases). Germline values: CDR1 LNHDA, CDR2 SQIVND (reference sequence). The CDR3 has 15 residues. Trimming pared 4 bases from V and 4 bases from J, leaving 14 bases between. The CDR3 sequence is CASSTLGGVNQPQHF. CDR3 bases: TGTGCCAGTAGTACATTAGGGGGGGTAAATCAGCCCCAGCATTTT.

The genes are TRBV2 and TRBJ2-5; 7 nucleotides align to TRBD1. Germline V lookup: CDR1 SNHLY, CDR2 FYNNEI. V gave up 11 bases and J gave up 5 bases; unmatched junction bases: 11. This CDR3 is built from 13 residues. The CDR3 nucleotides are TGTGCCTGTGAGAGGGGGCGCCGGGAGACCCAGTACTTC. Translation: CACERGRRETQYF.

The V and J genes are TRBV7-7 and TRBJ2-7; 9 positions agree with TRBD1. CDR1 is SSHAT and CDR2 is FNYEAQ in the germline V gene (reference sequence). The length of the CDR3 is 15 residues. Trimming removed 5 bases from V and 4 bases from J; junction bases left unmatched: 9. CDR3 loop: CASSPGTGLVYEQYF. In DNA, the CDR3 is TGTGCCAGCAGCCCCGGGACAGGGCTCGTTTACGAGCAGTACTTC. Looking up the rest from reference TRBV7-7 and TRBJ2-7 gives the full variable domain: GAGVSQSPRYKVTKRGQDVTLRCDPISSHATLYWYQQALGQGPEFLTYFNYEAQPDKSGLPSDRFSAERPEGSISTLTIQRTEQRDSAMYRCASSPGTGLVYEQYFGPGTRLTVT.

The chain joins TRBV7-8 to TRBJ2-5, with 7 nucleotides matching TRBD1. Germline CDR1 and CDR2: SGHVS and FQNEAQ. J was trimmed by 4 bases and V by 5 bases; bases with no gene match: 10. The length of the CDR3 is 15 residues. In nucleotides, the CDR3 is TGTGCCAGCAGCAGACCCGACAGGGTAGGAGAGACCCAGTACTTC. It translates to CASSRPDRVGETQYF. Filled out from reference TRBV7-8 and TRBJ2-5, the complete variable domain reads GAGVSQSPRYKVAKRGQDVALRCDPISGHVSLFWYQQALGQGPEFLTYFQNEAQLDKSGLPSDRFFAERPEGSVSTLKIQRTQQEDSAVYLCASSRPDRVGETQYFGPGTRLLVL.